One sample yielded the 25 T cell receptor beta chains listed below, sequenced in a study of follicular helper T cells after annual influenza vaccination. Sequencing was performed with immunoSEQ multiplex PCR; in TCRdb, only in-frame clones are kept and a portion is missing. The table includes 7,500 to 10,000 clones, more than 80% detected once. Time point defined: 2014-2015 season, 7 days after vaccination. Sequences were derived from CXCR5+ CD38- circulating T follicular helper cells from blood, sampled 7 days after influenza vaccination. Subset meaning: circulating Tfh, non-naive CD4+CXCR5+PD-1+ (ICOS+CD38+ or ICOS-CD38-). All receptors come from an adult who received the influenza vaccine.

The chain recombines TRBV7-8 with TRBJ2-1; perhaps TRBD2 as D (6 bases). Trimming removed 5 bases from V and 13 bases from J, with 18 bases in between. Looked up from germline, CDR1 is SGHVS and CDR2 is FQNEAQ. The CDR3 runs 13 residues. CDR3 nucleotides: TGTGCCAGCAGCCCTACTTCGCGGGATCGACAGTTCTTC. Translation: CASSPTSRDRQFF.

V usage is TRBV28 and J usage is TRBJ1-1; D gene uncertain. V was pared by 6 bases and J by 6 bases, with 14 bases between. This CDR3 spans 13 amino acids. Per germline, CDR1 MDHEN and CDR2 SYDVKM. The CDR3 reads CASRSRWAPEAFF. The CDR3 nucleotides are TGTGCCAGCAGGTCTCGTTGGGCCCCTGAAGCTTTCTTT.

In this sample, this clone turned up once. The chain recombines TRBV7-2 with TRBJ1-3; D might be TRBD1 (5 bases). The CDR3 consists of 13 residues. V lost 4 bases to trimming and J lost 5 bases, with 9 bases between them. The germline gives CDR1 SGHTA, CDR2 FQGNSA. The CDR3 sequence is CASSSGRRNTIYF. The CDR3 DNA reads TGTGCCAGCAGCTCGGGACGGAGAAACACCATATATTTT.

The chain links TRBV21-1 to TRBJ1-6; the D call TRBD1 from the table was never checked on the DNA. TRBV21-1 is assigned pseudogene status. CDR3 size: 15 residues. CDR3: CASSSRTTMDSPLHF. The CDR3 DNA is TGTGCCAGCAGCTCTAGGACAACCATGGATTCACCCCTCCACTTT.

The chain joins TRBV28 to TRBJ2-7; maybe TRBD1 (5 bases). Germline lookup yields CDR1 MDHEN and CDR2 SYDVKM. V was pared by 5 bases and J by 1 base, with 9 bases between. The CDR3 consists of 13 residues. Here the CDR3 reads CASSVQGSYEQYF. As DNA, the CDR3 is TGTGCCAGCAGTGTCCAGGGTTCCTACGAGCAGTACTTC.

This chain links TRBV5-1 with TRBJ2-5; the match to TRBD2 covers 9 bases. This CDR3 comprises 15 residues. CDR1 SGHRS and CDR2 YFSETQ come from the germline V gene. V lost 0 bases to trimming and J lost 5 bases; unmatched junction nucleotides: 5. DNA of the CDR3: TGCGCCAGCAGCTTGGTGCGGGGGGGTGGTGAGACCCAGTACTTC. This codes for CASSLVRGGGETQYF.

The chain combines TRBV7-2 with TRBJ2-5; 8 positions match TRBD2. The end of the DNA is better explained by TRBJ2-7, so the J call may be wrong. In germline, CDR1 is SGHTA, CDR2 FQGNSA. There are 18 residues in the CDR3. The CDR3, as DNA: TGTGCCAGCAGCTTAGTTTCCGTCTCGGGGGGGGAAACCTACGAGCAGTACTTC. It translates to CASSLVSVSGGETYEQYF.

V gene TRBV30 combines with J gene TRBJ2-4; D assignment may be TRBD1 or TRBD2 (5 bases each). The germline CDR1 and CDR2 sequences are GTSNPN and SVGIG (reference sequence). This CDR3 contains 13 residues. The V and J ends lost 0 bases and 7 bases respectively, with 10 bases between them. CDR3 nucleotide sequence: TGTGCCTGGAGTGTCGGGACCCTGAACATTCAGTACTTC. It encodes CAWSVGTLNIQYF.

This chain connects TRBV29-1 to TRBJ2-2; 9 nucleotides match TRBD2. In germline, CDR1 is SQVTM, CDR2 ANQGSEA. The J segment lost 4 bases and the V segment lost 5 bases, leaving 8 bases of the junction unmatched. This CDR3 is 15 amino acids long. CDR3 in DNA: TGCAGCGTTTCCCGGACTAGCGCGGGCACCGGGGAGCTGTTTTTT. It encodes CSVSRTSAGTGELFF.

The chain is built from TRBV19 and TRBJ2-5; 12 positions agree with TRBD2. J gave up 3 bases and V 8 bases, and 4 bases lay outside the gene matches. Per germline, CDR1 LNHDA and CDR2 SQIVND (reference sequence). The CDR3 is made up of 14 amino acids. The CDR3 nucleotides read TGTGCCAGTGGACTAGCGGGAATGAAAGAGACCCAGTACTTC. It specifies CASGLAGMKETQYF.

This chain links TRBV6-5 with TRBJ1-6; D gene unclear. The CDR3 has 14 residues. Trimming pared 5 bases from V and 7 bases from J, leaving 12 bases between. Germline V gives CDR1 MNHEY, CDR2 SVGAGI. The CDR3, as DNA: TGTGCCAGCAGTCTCGAGGGATTCAATTCACCCCTCCACTTT. Protein sequence: CASSLEGFNSPLHF.

V is TRBV5-8 and J is TRBJ1-3; D remains unclear. V shed 0 bases and J shed 4 bases, with 17 bases lying between them. This CDR3 spans 17 amino acids. Per germline, CDR1 SGHTS and CDR2 YDEGEE. CDR3 in DNA: TGTGCCAGCAGCTTGGCCTTAACGGGTGCTGGAGGAAACACCATATATTTT. Its protein is CASSLALTGAGGNTIYF.

This clone was detected only once. The chain is built from TRBV6-1 and TRBJ1-1, with 7 bases identical to TRBD1. Germline assignment: CDR1 MNHNS and CDR2 SASEGT. V lost 10 bases, J lost 1 base, and 6 bases stayed unmatched. The CDR3 totals 13 residues. As DNA, the CDR3 is TGTGCCACTAACAGGGGAGCGAACACTGAAGCTTTCTTT. Its translation is CATNRGANTEAFF.

V and J are TRBV11-2 and TRBJ2-3; D is undetermined. Per germline, CDR1 SGHAT and CDR2 FQNNGV. The CDR3 sequence is 13 residues long. The V gene lost 3 bases and the J gene lost 3 bases, with 7 bases spanning the gap. The CDR3 reads CASSLAITDTQYF. The DNA of the CDR3 is TGTGCCAGCAGCTTGGCTATTACAGATACGCAGTATTTT. The full variable domain, its missing parts supplied by reference TRBV11-2 and TRBJ2-3, is EAGVAQSPRYKIIEKRQSVAFWCNPISGHATLYWYQQILGQGPKLLIQFQNNGVVDDSQLPKDRFSAERLKGVDSTLKIQPAKLEDSAVYLCASSLAITDTQYFGPGTRLTVL.

This chain links TRBV10-3 with TRBJ2-1; TRBD1 is a possible D gene (5 bases). The germline gives CDR1 ENHRY, CDR2 SYGVKD. V lost 2 bases and J 13 bases, leaving 15 bases between the germline ends. The CDR3 runs to 13 residues. The CDR3 loop is CAISERQGQTQFF. In nucleotides, the CDR3 is TGTGCCATCAGTGAGAGGCAGGGCCAGACACAGTTCTTC.

This rearrangement joins TRBV2 to TRBJ2-3; no definite D call. The CDR3 sequence is 14 residues long. V was shortened by 1 base and J by 3 bases, with 8 bases between the two germline ends. Germline V lookup: CDR1 SNHLY, CDR2 FYNNEI. The CDR3 protein is CASSEGIFTDTQYF. The CDR3 coding sequence is TGTGCCAGCAGTGAAGGGATTTTTACAGATACGCAGTATTTT.

V is TRBV2 and J is TRBJ2-5, with 8 bases matching TRBD1. CDR1 SNHLY and CDR2 FYNNEI come from the germline V gene. V dropped 8 bases and J dropped 5; count of bases not matched to a gene: 16. CDR3 length equals 16 residues. The CDR3 coding sequence is TGTGCCAGCGGGATTGCTAAGGACAGGGAGGACGAGACCCAGTACTTC. As protein: CASGIAKDREDETQYF.

This chain uses TRBV7-9 with TRBJ1-4, with D possibly being TRBD1 (5 bases). The germline CDR1 and CDR2 sequences are SEHNR and FQNEAQ (reference sequence). The ends were cut back, 4 bases at V and 5 bases at J, with 14 bases in the middle. The CDR3 spans 15 residues. The CDR3 region is CASSSSTGVNEKLFF. The CDR3 coding sequence is TGTGCCAGCAGCTCGAGTACAGGAGTAAATGAAAAACTGTTTTTT.

The chain couples TRBV28 to TRBJ1-1; D not certain. This CDR3 is 12 amino acids long. CDR1 is MDHEN, CDR2 SYDVKM, per germline. V was cut by 6 bases and J by 8 bases, with 13 bases left in between. CDR3 sequence: CASSPPKGEAFF. The DNA for the CDR3 is TGTGCCAGCAGCCCGCCTAAGGGCGAAGCTTTCTTT.

V gene TRBV5-1 combines with J gene TRBJ2-1; 7 bases are a match to TRBD1. The CDR3 spans 15 residues. Trimming took 2 bases from V and 3 from J; bases not matched to a gene: 5. Per the germline V gene, CDR1 is SGHRS and CDR2 is YFSETQ. The CDR3 DNA is TGCGCCAGCAGCTTTACGGACAGGTTCTACAATGAGCAGTTCTTC. Amino acid sequence: CASSFTDRFYNEQFF.

The chain carries TRBV10-2 and TRBJ2-2, with 8 bases identical to TRBD1. Germline CDR1 WSHSY, CDR2 SAAADI. This CDR3 has 14 amino acids. V shed 4 bases and J 4 bases; nucleotides not matched to a gene: 2. The CDR3 spells CASSATGATGELFF. DNA for the CDR3: TGCGCCAGCAGTGCGACAGGGGCCACCGGGGAGCTGTTTTTT.

The V call is TRBV6-5, the J call TRBJ2-2; no clear D. Trimming pared 4 bases from V and 6 bases from J, leaving 3 bases between. The germline V gene encodes CDR1 MNHEY and CDR2 SVGAGI. The CDR3 runs to 11 residues. In DNA, the CDR3 is TGTGCCAGCAGTTTACCCGGGGAGCTGTTTTTT. It encodes CASSLPGELFF.

This sequence joins TRBV27 and TRBJ2-5; D not certain. V was cut by 6 bases and J by 1 base, with 9 bases left in between. The CDR3 length is 13 residues. The germline CDR1 and CDR2 sequences are MNHEY and SMNVEV (reference sequence). In DNA, the CDR3 is TGTGCCAGCAGCCGACGGACCCAAGAGACCCAGTACTTC. Amino acids: CASSRRTQETQYF.

This chain joins TRBV19 and TRBJ1-3, with D possibly being TRBD1 (6 bases). CDR3 length equals 17 residues. V lost 6 bases and J 1 base, leaving 19 bases between the germline ends. CDR1 and CDR2 (germline): LNHDA, SQIVND (reference sequence). CDR3 nucleotide sequence: TGTGCCAGTAGCCGCTACCCAGCAGGGGCTTCTGGAAACACCATATATTTT. Translating it yields CASSRYPAGASGNTIYF.

The chain links TRBV7-2 to TRBJ2-1, with D maybe TRBD1 (6 bases). This CDR3 contains 13 residues. V dropped 5 bases and J dropped 5 bases, with 10 bases sitting between them. From germline, CDR1 is SGHTA and CDR2 FQGNSA. CDR3 bases: TGTGCCAGCAGCCCAGGGGAACACAATGAGCAGTTCTTC. Translating gives CASSPGEHNEQFF.